This T cell receptor beta chain was captured in a study of blood T cell repertoires in COVID-19. This clone has a single count. Ages ranged from about 18 to 89 years, with residence in 20 to 30 US areas. Only in-frame clones appear in the TCRdb table, and some are missing; sequencing was by immunoSEQ multiplex PCR. The sample shows some 330,000 clones, around four fifths of them seen only once. This clonotype originated in a woman aged 45-65 years who had recovered from COVID-19. The sample consisted of PBMCs or T cells enriched from blood (not recorded which).

The CDR3 DNA is TGCGCCAGCAGCCTAGGACAAGGGGATCAGCCCCAGCATTTT. It is translated as CASSLGQGDQPQHF. The chain couples TRBV4-1 to TRBJ1-5; TRBD1 is a possible D gene (5 bases). Germline CDR1 and CDR2: MGHRA and YSYEKL. This CDR3 spans 14 amino acids. Trimming cost V 4 bases and J 5 bases, with 12 bases left between them.